The following is a T cell receptor (beta chain) sequence with its context. Antigen specificity is unknown. The data stem from a study of PD-1 blockade in classical Hodgkin lymphoma. Sequenced by immunoSEQ multiplex PCR; TCRdb stores in-frame clones only, minus some. Seen here are some 150,000 clones, around 73% observed once, and the top ten hold 9.2%. All patients relapsed after autologous stem cell transplantation, and brentuximab vedotin exposure varied. Trimming took off 6 bases at V and 4 bases at J, with 15 bases between the two ends. CDR1 and CDR2 from the germline V gene are MNHNY and SVGAGI (reference sequence). CDR3 length: 14 amino acids. Study results and caveats: Complete responders possessed baseline diversity comparable to newly diagnosed patients. Individuals initiating nivolumab under 1 year after ASCT were excluded. What caused the repertoire differences, perhaps disease activity or prior therapy, remains undefined. Relapsed/refractory patients reportedly had the lowest baseline TCR diversity, below newly diagnosed patients, who were below healthy donors.

This sequence originates from a human donor with classical Hodgkin lymphoma. Here the sequenced sample was peripheral blood mononuclear cells (PBMCs), taken before the second cycle of nivolumab. The chain joins TRBV6-6 to TRBJ2-5, with D possibly matching TRBD1 (6 bases). The CDR3 spells CASRLWDIAETQYF. CDR3 DNA sequence: TGTGCCAGCAGATTGTGGGACATTGCAGAGACCCAGTACTTC.